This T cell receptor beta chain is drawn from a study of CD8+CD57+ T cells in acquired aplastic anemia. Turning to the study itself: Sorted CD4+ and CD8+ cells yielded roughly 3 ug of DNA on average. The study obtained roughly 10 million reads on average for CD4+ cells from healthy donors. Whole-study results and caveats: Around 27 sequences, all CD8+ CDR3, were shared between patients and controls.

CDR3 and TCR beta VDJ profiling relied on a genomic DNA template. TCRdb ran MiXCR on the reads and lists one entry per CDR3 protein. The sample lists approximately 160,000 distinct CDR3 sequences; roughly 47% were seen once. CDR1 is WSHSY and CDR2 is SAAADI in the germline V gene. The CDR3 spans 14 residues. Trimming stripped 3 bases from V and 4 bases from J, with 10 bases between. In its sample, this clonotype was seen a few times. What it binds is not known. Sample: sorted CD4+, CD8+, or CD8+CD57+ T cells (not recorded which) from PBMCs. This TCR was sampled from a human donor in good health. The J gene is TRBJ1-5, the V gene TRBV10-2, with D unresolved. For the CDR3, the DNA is TGCGCCAGCAGTGAAGGACGGGGAAATCAGCCCCAGCATTTT. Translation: CASSEGRGNQPQHF.